The T cell receptor (beta chain) under discussion was sequenced for a study of T cell responses to AZD1222 COVID-19 vaccine. Study-level findings and limits: None of the repertoires were sampled until the peak T cell response had passed.

CDR1 is LNHDA, CDR2 SQIVND, per germline (reference sequence). CDR3 size: 14 residues. V lost 4 bases, J lost 6 bases, and 7 bases stayed unmatched. The repertoire was sequenced with immunoSEQ multiplex PCR; TCRdb's copy has only in-frame clones and lacks some. Among about 140,000 clones listed, about 90% were seen once. Points on this clone: Its antigen is not identified.

This TCR was recovered from an adult who received the MenACWY meningococcal vaccine as a control. This chain uses TRBV19 with TRBJ1-1; 8 bases match TRBD1. The starting material was peripheral blood, obtained 28 days after the second dose of the MenACWY control vaccine. CDR3 sequence: CASSRTGGISEAFF. Here the CDR3 DNA reads TGTGCCAGTAGTAGAACAGGGGGTATCTCTGAAGCTTTCTTT.